This passage covers 29 T cell receptor beta chains from one sample sequenced in a study of shared clonotypes between healthy human individuals. Naive CD8 cells were CD45RO-negative, positively selected for CCR7, excluding terminally differentiated effector memory CD45RA+ cells. The data were produced by immunoSEQ multiplex PCR, yet TCRdb's version contains in-frame clones alone and is incomplete. The table records hundreds of thousands of clones, around 96% of them present only once. Sequenced: naive CD8+ T cells sorted from blood. The receptors originated from a woman aged 30 to 39 in good health.

This rearrangement joins TRBV7-9 to TRBJ1-2; TRBD1 matches 8 bases. Germline V CDR1 and CDR2: SEHNR, FQNEAQ (reference sequence). With 2 bases clipped from V and 5 bases from J, the junction kept 4 bases outside the gene matches. This CDR3 region has 14 residues. This CDR3 reads CASSLPTGGYGYTF. For the CDR3, the DNA is TGTGCCAGCAGCTTACCAACAGGGGGATATGGCTACACCTTC.

The DNA of the CDR3 is TGCGCCAGCAGTGAGTCGAGGGACAGCTTAGCTGAAGCTTTCTTT. This gives the protein CASSESRDSLAEAFF. The chain employs TRBV10-2 and TRBJ1-1, with 7 bases identical to TRBD1. V dropped 0 bases and J dropped 6; count of bases not matched to a gene: 7. Germline V gene data show CDR1 as WSHSY and CDR2 as SAAADI. The CDR3 is made up of 15 amino acids.

The chain is built from TRBV11-2 and TRBJ2-7; unclear D gene. Per the germline V gene, CDR1 is SGHAT and CDR2 is FQNNGV. CDR3 length equals 14 residues. V lost 5 bases, J lost 5 bases, and 16 bases lay in between. The CDR3 region is CASSPFPGQDEQYF. The CDR3 DNA sequence: TGTGCCAGCAGCCCCTTCCCGGGCCAGGACGAGCAGTACTTC.

DNA for the CDR3: TGTGCCAGCAGTTTAGGGACAGGGGGGCCTTATAGCAATCAGCCCCAGCATTTT. This encodes CASSLGTGGPYSNQPQHF. The chain employs TRBV28 and TRBJ1-5; 11 bases line up with TRBD1. The germline gives CDR1 MDHEN, CDR2 SYDVKM. The CDR3 covers 18 residues. V lost 2 bases and J lost 0; bases outside the gene matches: 6.

The V gene is TRBV6-6, the J gene TRBJ2-7; 7 nucleotides line up with TRBD2. Trimming removed 5 bases from V and 4 bases from J; junction bases left unmatched: 8. The CDR3 sequence is 14 residues long. Germline V gene lookup returns CDR1 MNHNY and CDR2 SVGAGI (reference sequence). CDR3 in amino acids: CASSPRTSLYEQYF. The CDR3 region has the DNA TGTGCCAGCAGTCCCCGGACTAGTCTTTACGAGCAGTACTTC.

J is TRBJ2-3 and V is TRBV4-1; D could derive from TRBD1 or TRBD2 (6 bases each). From germline, CDR1 is MGHRA and CDR2 YSYEKL. The V end lost 3 bases, the J end lost 6 bases, and 16 bases lay between the germline ends. The CDR3 has 15 amino acids. The DNA of the CDR3 is TGCGCCAGCAGCCACGGGGGCCCCCGGTGGGATACGCAGTATTTT. Its protein product is CASSHGGPRWDTQYF.

This chain uses TRBV28 with TRBJ2-3, with 10 positions matching TRBD2. The germline V gene encodes CDR1 MDHEN and CDR2 SYDVKM. V gave up 3 bases and J gave up 5 bases; unmatched junction bases: 8. The CDR3 contains 16 residues. The CDR3 DNA is TGTGCCAGCAGTTTTAGGCTAGCGGGAGAACTAGATACGCAGTATTTT. This sequence encodes CASSFRLAGELDTQYF.

This clone has a single count. The chain employs TRBV6-1 and TRBJ1-2; tentatively, D is TRBD1 (6 bases). Germline-derived CDR1 and CDR2 are MNHNS and SASEGT. CDR3 size: 14 residues. Trimming took off 5 bases at V and 1 base at J, with 11 bases between the two ends. Here the CDR3 reads CASSTGQFNYGYTF. CDR3 nucleotides: TGTGCCAGCAGTACCGGACAGTTTAACTATGGCTACACCTTC.

CDR3 in amino acids: CASSLGVGQPQHF. In nucleotides, the CDR3 is TGTGCCAGCAGCTTAGGGGTTGGTCAGCCCCAGCATTTT. This rearrangement joins TRBV11-2 to TRBJ1-5; D is undetermined. The CDR3 covers 13 residues. With 1 base removed from V and 6 bases from J, the gap between germline ends came to 7 bases. Germline CDR1 is SGHAT and CDR2 is FQNNGV.

J is TRBJ2-7 and V is TRBV7-9; 7 nucleotides align to TRBD2. The CDR3 spans 19 residues. Germline V CDR1 and CDR2: SEHNR, FQNEAQ (reference sequence). Trimming cost V 0 bases and J 3 bases; bases outside gene matches: 17. CDR3: CASSLARGFGQRGYYEQYF. The DNA of the CDR3 is TGTGCCAGCAGCTTAGCGCGGGGATTCGGCCAGCGGGGATACTACGAGCAGTACTTC.

This chain joins TRBV28 and TRBJ2-5; 7 bases fit TRBD2. The J call may not be correct, given that the DNA end is closer to TRBJ2-7. Germline CDR1 is MDHEN and CDR2 is SYDVKM. This CDR3 region has 14 residues. As DNA, the CDR3 is TGTGTTTGGGCCGGGAGGCATCAACCCCACGAGCAGTACTTC. Its translation: CVWAGRHQPHEQYF.

The rearrangement joins TRBV29-1 to TRBJ2-1; a possible D gene is TRBD1 (6 bases). V was trimmed by 6 bases and J by 0 bases, leaving 12 bases between them. Germline loops: CDR1 SQVTM, CDR2 ANQGSEA. This CDR3 comprises 14 residues. The CDR3 loop reads CSVVTGSSYNEQFF. The CDR3 coding sequence is TGCAGCGTGGTAACAGGGAGCTCCTACAATGAGCAGTTCTTC.

The V gene is TRBV28, the J gene TRBJ1-2; TRBD1 might be the D (5 bases). Germline V gene lookup returns CDR1 MDHEN and CDR2 SYDVKM. The CDR3 loop spans 13 amino acids. Trimming removed 2 bases at V and 7 bases at J, with 11 bases between. The CDR3 DNA reads TGTGCCAGCAGTTTAAGGACAACCGCTGGCTACACCTTC. Its translation is CASSLRTTAGYTF.

The chain links TRBV13 to TRBJ2-7; 9 bases agree with TRBD2. The length of the CDR3 is 16 residues. V was pared by 2 bases and J by 5 bases, with 10 bases of the junction left unmatched. CDR1 and CDR2 from the germline V gene are PRHDT and FYEKMQ (reference sequence). CDR3 DNA sequence: TGTGCCAGCAGCTTAACATCTAGCGGGACAATGCACGAGCAGTACTTC. Translated, it gives CASSLTSSGTMHEQYF.

The chain uses TRBV5-1 and TRBJ2-7; 9 bases align to TRBD2. The CDR3 is 16 residues long. V lost 1 base and J lost 6; bases outside the gene matches: 11. Per the germline V gene, CDR1 is SGHRS and CDR2 is YFSETQ. The CDR3: CASSLSGGRALIEQYF. The DNA for the CDR3 is TGCGCCAGCAGCTTGTCGGGCGGGAGGGCTTTGATCGAGCAGTACTTC.

The chain carries TRBV6-5 and TRBJ2-7, with D unclear. The germline CDR1 and CDR2 sequences are MNHEY and SVGAGI. This CDR3 is 15 amino acids long. Trimming shortened V by 7 bases and J by 1 base, and 17 bases separated the two germline ends. As DNA, the CDR3 is TGTGCCAGCACCCCTCAAGGAGTGTCATCCTACGAGCAGTACTTC. Its protein is CASTPQGVSSYEQYF.

CDR3 nucleotides: TGTGCCATCAGTGAATTGGAACAGGGGAGCTACGAGCAGTACTTC. It codes for CAISELEQGSYEQYF. This chain joins TRBV10-3 and TRBJ2-7, with 7 bases that match TRBD1. Losses at the gene ends were 3 bases for V and 3 bases for J; bases not matched to a gene: 8. The germline V gene has CDR1 ENHRY and CDR2 SYGVKD. The CDR3 is 15 amino acids.

The V and J genes are TRBV19 and TRBJ1-4; the match to TRBD1 covers 7 bases. From germline, CDR1 is LNHDA and CDR2 SQIVND (reference sequence). The J segment lost 4 bases and the V segment lost 6 bases, leaving 14 bases of the junction unmatched. The CDR3 loop spans 17 amino acids. CDR3 sequence (DNA): TGTGCCAGTAGAAGTGACAGGGTGGGAGCAGTTAATGAAAAACTGTTTTTT. Amino acid sequence: CASRSDRVGAVNEKLFF.

The V call is TRBV11-2, the J call TRBJ2-1; D is uncertain. Germline loops: CDR1 SGHAT, CDR2 FQNNGV. The V gene lost 0 bases and the J gene lost 3 bases, with 9 bases spanning the gap. The CDR3 sequence is 15 residues long. CDR3 amino acids: CASSLERRSYNEQFF. The DNA for the CDR3 is TGTGCCAGCAGCTTAGAACGTCGGAGCTACAATGAGCAGTTCTTC.

V is TRBV9 and J is TRBJ2-1, with 7 bases aligning to TRBD2. Germline CDR1 reads SGDLS; CDR2 reads YYNGEE. CDR3 length: 14 residues. Unmatched junction bases numbered 2, after V lost 0 bases and J lost 5 bases. The CDR3 bases are TGTGCCAGCAGCGTAGGGGCGGGGGACAATGAGCAGTTCTTC. Protein: CASSVGAGDNEQFF.

The rearrangement uses TRBV7-6 and TRBJ2-7; either TRBD1 or TRBD2 may supply D (6 bases each). This CDR3 spans 12 amino acids. The V gene's germline CDR1 is SGHVS and CDR2 FNYEAQ. The V gene lost 6 bases and the J gene lost 6 bases, with 12 bases spanning the gap. CDR3 region: CASSYTGAEQYF. CDR3 DNA sequence: TGTGCCAGCAGTTACACGGGGGCCGAGCAGTACTTC.

The genes are TRBV13 and TRBJ2-7; 8 bases agree with TRBD1. Unmatched junction bases numbered 7, after V lost 1 base and J lost 2 bases. The CDR3 has 16 residues. Germline CDR1 reads PRHDT; CDR2 reads FYEKMQ (reference sequence). The CDR3 region has the DNA TGTGCCAGCAGCTTAGAGGGGACAGGACCAACCTACGAGCAGTACTTC. Amino acid sequence: CASSLEGTGPTYEQYF.

This clone has only one observation. V and J are TRBV15 and TRBJ1-5; D gene unclear. With 3 bases removed from V and 5 bases from J, the gap between germline ends came to 11 bases. Germline V gene sequence: CDR1 LNHNV, CDR2 YYDKDF (reference sequence). This CDR3 spans 14 amino acids. CDR3 DNA sequence: TGTGCCACCAGCAGTGTCGGGTTAGATCAGCCCCAGCATTTT. Encoded protein: CATSSVGLDQPQHF.

V is TRBV27 and J is TRBJ2-3; weak D call: TRBD2 (5 bases). The CDR3 is 14 residues long. CDR1 MNHEY and CDR2 SMNVEV come from the germline V gene (reference sequence). Trimming removed 5 bases from V and 2 bases from J, with 11 bases in between. CDR3: CASSVAEDTDTQYF. CDR3 in DNA: TGTGCCAGCAGTGTTGCGGAGGACACAGATACGCAGTATTTT.

The rearrangement joins TRBV7-2 to TRBJ2-1, with a tentative D call TRBD2 (5 bases). This CDR3 contains 18 residues. The germline V gene encodes CDR1 SGHTA and CDR2 FQGNSA. V gave up 0 bases and J gave up 0 bases, with 15 bases separating them. DNA of the CDR3: TGTGCCAGCAGCTTAGCGCATGAGGGCTCCTTCTCCTACAATGAGCAGTTCTTC. Its translation is CASSLAHEGSFSYNEQFF. The full variable domain, in which reference TRBV7-2 and TRBJ2-1 provide the parts outside the CDR3, is GAGVSQSPSNKVTEKGKDVELRCDPISGHTALYWYRQSLGQGLEFLIYFQGNSAPDKSGLPSDRFSAERTGGSVSTLTIQRTQQEDSAVYLCASSLAHEGSFSYNEQFFGPGTRLTVL.

This clone was picked up one time. The chain is built from TRBV27 and TRBJ2-7, with 12 bases matching TRBD2. The CDR3 runs 16 residues. After removal of 3 bases from V and 3 bases from J, the junction contained 6 bases not matched to a gene. CDR1 MNHEY and CDR2 SMNVEV come from the germline V gene (reference sequence). Here the CDR3 reads CASSLPLAGGIYEQYF. Written as DNA, the CDR3 is TGTGCCAGCAGTTTGCCCCTAGCGGGAGGGATCTACGAGCAGTACTTC.

The V and J genes are TRBV27 and TRBJ2-7; D possibly corresponds to TRBD1 (6 bases). CDR1 is MNHEY, CDR2 SMNVEV, per germline (reference sequence). V was pared by 8 bases and J by 3 bases, with 11 bases between. The CDR3 is 12 amino acids. CDR3 DNA: TGTGCCAGCCGGGACAACCGCTACGAGCAGTACTTC. Protein sequence: CASRDNRYEQYF.

This chain links TRBV9 with TRBJ2-1, with 12 bases matching TRBD2. The CDR3 is 16 residues long. Losses at the gene ends were 4 bases for V and 9 bases for J; bases not matched to a gene: 11. CDR1 is SGDLS, CDR2 YYNGEE, per germline. CDR3 nucleotide sequence: TGTGCCAGCAGCCCCGGACTAGCGGGACTCCAGGGTGAGCAGTTCTTC. Protein product: CASSPGLAGLQGEQFF.

The chain links TRBV28 to TRBJ2-1; TRBD2 matches at 7 bases. The V segment lost 6 bases and the J segment 7 bases; nucleotides outside the gene matches: 15. The length of the CDR3 is 16 residues. Germline V lookup: CDR1 MDHEN, CDR2 SYDVKM. CDR3 in DNA: TGTGCCAGCAGAAGTGGAGCTGGGACTAATCGGAATGAGCAGTTCTTC. Translating gives CASRSGAGTNRNEQFF.